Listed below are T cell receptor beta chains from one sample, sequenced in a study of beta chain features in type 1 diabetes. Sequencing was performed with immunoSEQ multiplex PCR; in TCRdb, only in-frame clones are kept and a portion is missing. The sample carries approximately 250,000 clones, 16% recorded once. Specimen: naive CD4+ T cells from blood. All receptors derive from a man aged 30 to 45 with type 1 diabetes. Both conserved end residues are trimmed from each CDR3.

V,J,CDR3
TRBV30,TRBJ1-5,AWSVRGNQPQH
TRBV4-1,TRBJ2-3,ASSQDRTSGSTDTQY
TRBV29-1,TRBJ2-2,SVGTGRNTGELF
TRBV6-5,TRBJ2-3,ASSYSGAGGTDTQY
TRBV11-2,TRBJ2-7,ATGGDEQY
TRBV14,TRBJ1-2,ASSQENVWPLGYGYT
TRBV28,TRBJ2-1,ASSLSQYEQF
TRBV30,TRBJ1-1,AWSVTTTNTEAF
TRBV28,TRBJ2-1,ASSTPGLAGGNEQF
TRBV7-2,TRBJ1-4,ASSLAGGTNEKLF
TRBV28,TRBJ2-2,ASSIGTATGELF
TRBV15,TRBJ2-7,ATSREGAGTVYEQY
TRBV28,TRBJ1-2,ASSSGQAYGYT